This entry features one T cell receptor beta chain sequence. Its antigen specificity is not known. Base-call qualities are not available, and no considerably larger clone is one nucleotide away. A second Seattle source provided samples from volunteer blood donors who had recovered from COVID-19. The collaborating institutions used their own protocols to collect whole blood in K2EDTA tubes. For TCRbeta analysis, collaborators shipped samples in one of three forms: frozen whole blood, isolated PBMCs, or DNA extracted from either of those sample types. These data come from a study of blood T cell repertoires in COVID-19 (dated by TCRdb to about 2020). About the full investigation: Samples from collaborators originated in the United States, Italy and Spain and spanned both the acute and convalescent phases of COVID-19. The repertoires were released in a freely available public database meant as a resource for research on the immune response to SARS-CoV-2. HLA class I and class II types, where available, came from metadata supplied by the sample provider rather than from assay-based typing. Samples were obtained from the ongoing ImmuneRACE study (first 160 participants) and from 1,200 or so subjects provided by 6 global collaborators. Deeply sampled blood TCRbeta repertoires from subjects exposed to, actively infected with, or recovered from COVID-19 were included in the dataset. A de-identified subject ID, COVID-19 status, age in years and sex were almost always included in the sample metadata. The prospective study material was composed of cDNA or gDNA derived from T cells, B-cell-depleted T cells, or PBMCs. The paper as a whole reports these results and caveats: How much clinical and demographic metadata was included differed by source and by participant, and the metadata was provided uncurated.

TCRbeta CDR3 regions were amplified from genomic DNA by means of the immunoSEQ Assay, a bias-controlled multiplex PCR. Per the authors' processing: Within the assay, amplification of reference gene primers was used to estimate how many nucleated cells each sample contained. Sequence reads were collapsed and filtered to measure the absolute abundance of every unique TCRbeta CDR3 rearrangement. For each sample, productive Simpson clonality was calculated as the square root of Simpson's diversity index across productive rearrangements. Held by TCRdb, this immuneACCESS table contains in-frame sequences only and omits some clones. Under half of the omission traces to an unresolved V gene where checked; the cause of the rest is unknown. V and J calls and clone size are given by that table; D and trimming were obtained from the DNA. The sample table holds some 200,000 clones, of which roughly 80% were seen once. The ten largest make up roughly 4.6% of the sample.

CDR1 and CDR2, looked up from the germline V gene, are SGHTA and FQGNSA. From the cysteine through the phenylalanine, the CDR3 covers 15 amino acids. Of the read, only the CDR3 DNA is kept; its 45 bases are in frame from base 1. V lost 2 bases and J lost 2 bases; the stretch between them is 13 bases long. The TCR comes from a woman aged 55 to 70 who had recovered from COVID-19. Sequencing was performed on peripheral blood. The sequence links TRBV7-2 to TRBJ2-7; a tentative D call is TRBD2 (6 bases match). The CDR3 in this case is CASSLYGTQTYEQYF. The bases read TGTGCCAGCAGCTTATACGGGACTCAAACCTACGAGCAGTACTTC. Supplemented by the reference TRBV7-2 and TRBJ2-7 proteins around the CDR3, the complete variable domain is GAGVSQSPSNKVTEKGKDVELRCDPISGHTALYWYRQSLGQGLEFLIYFQGNSAPDKSGLPSDRFSAERTGGSVSTLTIQRTQQEDSAVYLCASSLYGTQTYEQYFGPGTRLTVT.